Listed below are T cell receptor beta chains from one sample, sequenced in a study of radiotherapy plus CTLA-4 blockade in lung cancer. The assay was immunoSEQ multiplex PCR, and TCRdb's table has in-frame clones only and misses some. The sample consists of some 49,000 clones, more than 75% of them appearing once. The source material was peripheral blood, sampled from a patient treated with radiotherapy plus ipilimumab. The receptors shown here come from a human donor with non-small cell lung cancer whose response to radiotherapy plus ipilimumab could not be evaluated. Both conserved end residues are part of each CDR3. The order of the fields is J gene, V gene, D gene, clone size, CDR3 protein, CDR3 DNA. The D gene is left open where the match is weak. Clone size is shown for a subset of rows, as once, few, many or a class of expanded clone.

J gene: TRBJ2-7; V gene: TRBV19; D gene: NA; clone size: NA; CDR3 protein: CASSNGGMIYEQYF; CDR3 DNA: TGTGCCAGTAGTAATGGCGGGATGATCTACGAGCAGTACTTC
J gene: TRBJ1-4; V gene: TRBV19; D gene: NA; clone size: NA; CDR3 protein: CASSMPRMANEKLFF; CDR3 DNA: TGTGCCAGTAGTATGCCGCGGATGGCTAATGAAAAACTGTTTTTT
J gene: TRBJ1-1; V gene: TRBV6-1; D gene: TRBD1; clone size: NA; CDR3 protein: CASRPQGARTEAFF; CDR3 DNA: TGTGCCAGCAGGCCACAGGGGGCGCGAACTGAAGCTTTCTTT
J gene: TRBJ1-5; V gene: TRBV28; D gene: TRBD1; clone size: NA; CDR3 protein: CANSLGTGLGQPQHF; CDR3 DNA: TGTGCCAACAGTTTGGGGACAGGACTCGGACAGCCCCAGCATTTT
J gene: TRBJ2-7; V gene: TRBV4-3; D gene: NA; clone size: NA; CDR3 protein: CASSQDSIRVGNYEQYF; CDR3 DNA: TGCGCCAGCAGCCAAGATTCTATCAGGGTGGGGAACTACGAGCAGTACTTC
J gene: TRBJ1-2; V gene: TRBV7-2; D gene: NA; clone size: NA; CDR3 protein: CASSLARTVTNYGYTF; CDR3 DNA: TGTGCCAGCAGCTTAGCCCGGACAGTTACTAACTATGGCTACACCTTC
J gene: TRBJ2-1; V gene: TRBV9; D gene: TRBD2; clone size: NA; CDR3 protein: CASSVETSGWYNEQFF; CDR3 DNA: TGTGCCAGCAGCGTAGAGACTAGCGGGTGGTACAATGAGCAGTTCTTC
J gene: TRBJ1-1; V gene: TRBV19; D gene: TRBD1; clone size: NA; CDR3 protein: CASSRDRGKGTEAFF; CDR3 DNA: TGTGCCAGTAGTCGGGACAGGGGAAAGGGCACTGAAGCTTTCTTT
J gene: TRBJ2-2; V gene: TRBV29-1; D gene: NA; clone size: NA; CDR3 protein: CSVGPRLNTGELFF; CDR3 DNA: TGCAGCGTTGGCCCCAGGCTGAACACCGGGGAGCTGTTTTTT
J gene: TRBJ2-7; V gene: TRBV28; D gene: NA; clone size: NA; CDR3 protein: CASSYTGNEQYF; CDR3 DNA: TGTGCCAGCAGTTACACCGGGAACGAGCAGTACTTC
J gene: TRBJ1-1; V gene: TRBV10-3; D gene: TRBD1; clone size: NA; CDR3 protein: CAISALGDRATEAFF; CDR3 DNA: TGTGCCATCAGTGCCCTTGGGGACAGGGCCACTGAAGCTTTCTTT
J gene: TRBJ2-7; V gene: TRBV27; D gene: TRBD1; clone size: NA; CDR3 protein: CASSRATGDYEQYF; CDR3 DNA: TGTGCCAGCAGTAGAGCGACAGGGGACTACGAGCAGTACTTC
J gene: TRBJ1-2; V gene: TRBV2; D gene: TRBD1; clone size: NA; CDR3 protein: CASSRTGDGYTF; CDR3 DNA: TGTGCCAGCAGTAGGACAGGGGATGGCTACACCTTC
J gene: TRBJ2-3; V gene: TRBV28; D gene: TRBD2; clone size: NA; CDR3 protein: CASSFLRAGSTDTQYF; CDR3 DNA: TGTGCCAGCAGTTTCCTCAGAGCGGGGAGCACAGATACGCAGTATTTT
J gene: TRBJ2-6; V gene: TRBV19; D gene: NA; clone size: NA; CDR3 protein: CASSSQGYGANVLTF; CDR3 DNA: TGTGCCAGTAGTTCCCAGGGGTATGGGGCCAACGTCCTGACTTTC
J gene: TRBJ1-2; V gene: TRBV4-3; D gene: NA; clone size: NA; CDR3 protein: CASSQFRTNYGYTF; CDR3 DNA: TGCGCCAGCAGCCAATTCAGGACTAACTATGGCTACACCTTC
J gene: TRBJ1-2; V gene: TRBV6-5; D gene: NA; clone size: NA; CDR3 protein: CASSYRGYGYTF; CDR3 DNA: TGTGCCAGCAGTTACAGGGGCTATGGCTACACCTTC
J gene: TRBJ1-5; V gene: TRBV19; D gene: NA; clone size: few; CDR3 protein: CASSSRLAGQPQHF; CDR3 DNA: TGTGCCAGTAGTTCCCGGCTGGCGGGTCAGCCCCAGCATTTT
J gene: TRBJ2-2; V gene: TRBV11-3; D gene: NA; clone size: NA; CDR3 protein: CASSLDPYSTGELFF; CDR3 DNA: TGTGCCAGCAGCTTAGATCCCTATTCGACCGGGGAGCTGTTTTTT
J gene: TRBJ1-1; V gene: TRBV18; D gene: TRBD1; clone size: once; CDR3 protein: CASSPLGQTSYMNTEAFF; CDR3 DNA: TGTGCCAGCTCACCCCTGGGACAGACCAGTTACATGAACACTGAAGCTTTCTTT
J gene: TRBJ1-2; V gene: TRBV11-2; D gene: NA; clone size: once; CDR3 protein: CASSNPWAQNEGYGYTF; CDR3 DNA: TGTGCCAGCAGTAATCCCTGGGCGCAGAATGAGGGCTATGGCTACACCTTC
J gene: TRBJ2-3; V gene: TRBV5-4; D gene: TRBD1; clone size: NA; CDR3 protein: CASSLRTGPTDTQYF; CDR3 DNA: TGTGCCAGCAGCCTAAGGACAGGGCCTACAGATACGCAGTATTTT
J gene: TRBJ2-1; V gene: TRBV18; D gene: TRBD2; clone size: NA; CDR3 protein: CASSLLAGAYNEQFF; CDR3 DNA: TGTGCCAGCTCACTACTAGCGGGTGCCTACAATGAGCAGTTCTTC
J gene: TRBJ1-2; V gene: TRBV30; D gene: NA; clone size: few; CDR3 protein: CAWSRSARSYGYTF; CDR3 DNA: TGTGCCTGGAGTCGGTCCGCTCGGAGCTATGGCTACACCTTC
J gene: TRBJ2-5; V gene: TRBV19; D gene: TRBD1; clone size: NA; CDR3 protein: CASSIPRTGGQETQYF; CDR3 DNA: TGTGCCAGTAGTATCCCGAGGACAGGGGGCCAAGAGACCCAGTACTTC
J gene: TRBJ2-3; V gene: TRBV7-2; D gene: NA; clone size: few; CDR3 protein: CASNPPASLTQYF; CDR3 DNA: TGTGCCAGCAACCCCCCTGCGTCTCTTACGCAGTATTTT
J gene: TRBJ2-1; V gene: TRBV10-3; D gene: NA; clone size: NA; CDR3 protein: CAISVSGGPGNEQFF; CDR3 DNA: TGTGCCATCAGTGTTTCCGGAGGGCCGGGGAATGAGCAGTTCTTC
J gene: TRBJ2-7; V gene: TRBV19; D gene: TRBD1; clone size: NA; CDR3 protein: CASNPPGQRYEQYF; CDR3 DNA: TGTGCCAGTAACCCACCGGGACAGCGCTACGAGCAGTACTTC
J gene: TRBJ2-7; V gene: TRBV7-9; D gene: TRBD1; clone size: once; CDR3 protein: CASSPRQGTYEQYF; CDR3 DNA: TGTGCCAGCAGCCCGCGACAGGGAACCTACGAGCAGTACTTC
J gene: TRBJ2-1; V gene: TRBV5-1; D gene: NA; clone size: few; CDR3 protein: CASSPDFYNEQFF; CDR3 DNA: TGCGCCAGCAGCCCTGACTTCTACAATGAGCAGTTCTTC
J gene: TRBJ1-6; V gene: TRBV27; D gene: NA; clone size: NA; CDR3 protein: CASSLGGRVDSPLHF; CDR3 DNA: TGTGCCAGCAGTTTAGGCGGCAGGGTTGATTCACCCCTCCACTTT
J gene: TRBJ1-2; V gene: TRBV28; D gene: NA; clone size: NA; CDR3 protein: CASRGESGYTF; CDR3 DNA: TGTGCCAGCCGGGGTGAGAGCGGCTACACCTTC
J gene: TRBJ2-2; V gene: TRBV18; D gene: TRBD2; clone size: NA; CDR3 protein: CASSLRGLAFNTGELFF; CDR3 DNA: TGTGCCAGCTCTTTGCGCGGACTAGCGTTCAACACCGGGGAGCTGTTTTTT
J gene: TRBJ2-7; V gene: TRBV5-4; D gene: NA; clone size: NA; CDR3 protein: CASSFDRPGSSYEQYF; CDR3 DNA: TGTGCCAGCAGCTTTGACAGGCCTGGGAGCTCCTACGAGCAGTACTTC
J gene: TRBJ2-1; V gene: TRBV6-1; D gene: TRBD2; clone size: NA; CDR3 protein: CASSLSGSSYNEQFF; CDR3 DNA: TGTGCCAGCAGCCTCAGCGGGAGCTCCTACAATGAGCAGTTCTTC
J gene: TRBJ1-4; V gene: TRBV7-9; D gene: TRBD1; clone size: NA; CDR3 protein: CASSRPQGTNEKLFF; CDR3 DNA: TGTGCCAGCAGCCGACCACAGGGGACTAATGAAAAACTGTTTTTT
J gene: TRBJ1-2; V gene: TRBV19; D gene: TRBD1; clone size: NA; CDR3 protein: CASSIRTGLNYGYTF; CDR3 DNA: TGTGCCAGTAGTATCCGGACAGGGTTAAACTATGGCTACACCTTC
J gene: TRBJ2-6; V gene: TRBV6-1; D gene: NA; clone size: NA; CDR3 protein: CASSDVRGHSGANVLTF; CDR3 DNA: TGTGCCAGCAGTGACGTCAGGGGACACTCTGGGGCCAACGTCCTGACTTTC
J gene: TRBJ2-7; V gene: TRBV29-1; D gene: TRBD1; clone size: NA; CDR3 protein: CSVQIPGQGIYEQYF; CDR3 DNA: TGCAGCGTTCAGATACCGGGACAGGGGATCTACGAGCAGTACTTC
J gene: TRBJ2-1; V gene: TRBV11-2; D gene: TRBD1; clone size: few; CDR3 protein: CASSPQGAYNEQFF; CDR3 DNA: TGTGCCAGCAGCCCCCAGGGGGCATACAATGAGCAGTTCTTC
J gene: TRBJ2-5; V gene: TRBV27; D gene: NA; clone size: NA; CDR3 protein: CASSLTGEVETQYF; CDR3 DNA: TGTGCCAGCAGTTTGACGGGAGAGGTTGAGACCCAGTACTTC
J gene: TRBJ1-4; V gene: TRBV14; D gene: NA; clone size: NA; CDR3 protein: CASSHNREEKLFF; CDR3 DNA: TGTGCCAGCAGCCATAACAGGGAGGAAAAACTGTTTTTT
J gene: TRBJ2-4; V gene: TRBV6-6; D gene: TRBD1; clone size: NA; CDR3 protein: CASSDSGTGKNIQYF; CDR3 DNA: TGTGCCAGCAGTGACTCCGGGACAGGGAAAAACATTCAGTACTTC
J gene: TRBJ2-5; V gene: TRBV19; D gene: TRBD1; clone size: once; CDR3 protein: CASSPSRDRGLYQETQYF; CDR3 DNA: TGTGCCAGTAGTCCGTCCCGGGACAGGGGACTGTACCAAGAGACCCAGTACTTC
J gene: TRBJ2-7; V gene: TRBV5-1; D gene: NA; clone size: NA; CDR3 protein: CASSRGASASYEQYF; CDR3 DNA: TGCGCCAGCAGCCGGGGCGCTAGCGCCTCCTACGAGCAGTACTTC
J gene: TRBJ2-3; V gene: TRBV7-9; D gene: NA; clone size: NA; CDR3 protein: CASSRRGGEATDTQYF; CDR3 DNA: TGTGCCAGCAGCAGGAGAGGGGGGGAGGCCACAGATACGCAGTATTTT
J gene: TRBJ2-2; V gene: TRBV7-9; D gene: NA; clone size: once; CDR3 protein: CASSPRGQGIKLVGELFF; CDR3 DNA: TGTGCCAGCAGCCCAAGAGGCCAGGGGATAAAACTGGTCGGGGAGCTGTTTTTT
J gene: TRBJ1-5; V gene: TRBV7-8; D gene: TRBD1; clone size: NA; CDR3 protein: CASRTGTGGDNQPQHF; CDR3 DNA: TGTGCCAGCCGTACCGGGACAGGGGGGGACAATCAGCCCCAGCATTTT
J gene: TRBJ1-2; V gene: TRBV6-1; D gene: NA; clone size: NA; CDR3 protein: CATSLSGVSGYTF; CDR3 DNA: TGTGCCACTTCCCTGTCGGGGGTTTCTGGCTACACCTTC
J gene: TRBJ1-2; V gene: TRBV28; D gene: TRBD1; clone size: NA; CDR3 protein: CASSHDIQGASFGYTF; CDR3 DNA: TGTGCCAGCAGCCACGATATACAGGGGGCTAGTTTCGGCTACACCTTC
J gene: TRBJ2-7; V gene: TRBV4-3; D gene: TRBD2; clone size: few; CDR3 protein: CASSQDQAGGPYEQYF; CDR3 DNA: TGCGCCAGCAGCCAAGACCAAGCGGGAGGGCCCTACGAGCAGTACTTC
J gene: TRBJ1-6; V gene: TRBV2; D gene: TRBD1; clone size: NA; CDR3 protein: CASGKTGSYNSPLHF; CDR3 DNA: TGTGCCAGCGGCAAGACAGGGTCCTATAATTCACCCCTCCACTTT
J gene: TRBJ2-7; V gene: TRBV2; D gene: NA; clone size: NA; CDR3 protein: CASTAGSYEQYF; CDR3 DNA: TGTGCCAGCACCGCGGGCAGCTACGAGCAGTACTTC